The source of this T cell receptor (beta chain) is a study of cytomegalovirus exposure and HLA in healthy donors listed by TCRdb under 2017. Regarding the complete study: According to an earlier analysis of a few hundred of the donors, about 180 million T cells yielded some 120 million unique TCR beta sequences and less than 300 Gb of sequence data. Donor age, sex, ethnicity and CMV serostatus were compiled alongside the repertoire data. In a later genetic analysis, genome-wide SNP genotypes for about 55% of the roughly 700 donors were used, and that subset was treated as a discovery cohort. In addition to the first cohort of 666 subjects, a separate validation cohort of under 150 different subjects was used. Among approximately 370 genotyped donors of the cohort, an average of approximately 200,000 unique TCR beta nucleotide sequences was sequenced per donor, of which roughly 18% were non-productive. To decide whether each TCR beta V gene segment behaved as functional or pseudogenic, an earlier analysis of 587 of the donors relied on high-throughput TCR beta sequencing. Every discovery cohort repertoire had been produced on one sequencing platform. The study was designed to test whether signatures of past pathogen exposure could be identified by cataloging public T cell receptors. The study combined high-throughput TCR immunosequencing, statistical association of individual TCRs with disease status, and machine learning to predict cytomegalovirus infection status. The study used immunosequencing to profile the T cell repertoires of hundreds of subjects and linked those repertoires to cytomegalovirus serostatus. A later analysis re-analyzed previously published TCR beta repertoires from roughly 630 donors and added high-resolution HLA genotyping to study TCR occurrence patterns. Roughly 5 DR-DQ haplotypes were handled as single units for association and clustering, since linkage in the cohort was strong. In the later analysis, no new phenotypic data were used to find candidate immune exposures; instead, reliance was placed on TCR beta sequences and their occurrence across donors. Typing coverage varied by locus: about 620-640 donors for A, B, C, DRB1 and DQB1; under 550 for DQA1; over 600 for DPA1; 450 to 480 for DPB1. HLA typing included class I and class II loci at four-digit resolution. Among the roughly 370 genotyped donors, about 85% belonged to the genetic ancestry cluster associated with self-reported Caucasian donors. About 280 gigabases of sequencing data and 70 million to 95 million unique TCR sequences made up an early release that covered roughly 670 HLA-typed donors. Overall results and qualifications from the work: Sequencing depth was assumed to be roughly uniform across donors in the presence/absence analyses, though that assumption may not hold. A later analysis found that most CMV-associated TCR beta chains appeared HLA-restricted, with HLA associations seemingly driven largely by CMV exposure. Most TCR sequences were seen in very few donors, while some public TCRs were found in many individuals. Because counts were too low, seventeen rarely observed V segments, including chromosome 9 orphons, were left out of the earlier analysis of several hundred of the donors. A later genetic analysis associated a missense DCLRE1C variant with V-gene and J-gene trimming of TCR beta chains, and an independent cohort replicated the association. A group of highly shared sequence variants was considered likely to be a technical artifact of the sequencing pipeline. In an earlier analysis of around 600 of the donors, most TCR beta V segments appeared in productive rearrangements about 87% or about 30% of the time, broadly matching IMGT annotations. According to a later genetic analysis, donors in an Asian-associated ancestry cluster had fewer N-insertions in productive TCRs than the approximately 710-donor mean. Assigning TCR associations to individual alleles was difficult when HLA alleles, especially DR and DQ, strongly co-occurred. A later analysis found that HLA-associated TCR beta chains were more clonally expanded and had lower generation probabilities than equally common non-associated chains. Linkage disequilibrium might explain the correlated functional status among segregating V segments, but an unknown experimental factor could not be ruled out. The study listed 150 to 200 TCR beta chains as associated with cytomegalovirus. CMV serostatus was the only immune exposure information available for the cohort. This cohort had only TCR beta chains sequenced, and the lack of alpha or paired-chain data limited which features could be detected. Cytomegalovirus status was reported to be diagnosed by the classifier with high specificity and sensitivity in both the original and validation cohorts. At a false discovery rate of 0.05, a later analysis linked around 17,000 TCR beta sequences to specific HLA alleles. A later analysis found that TCR association rates varied across HLA loci, with DRB1 alleles showing the most associated TCRs and HLA-C alleles the fewest. Several of the top co-occurrence clusters appeared to be linked to parvovirus B19, influenza, CMV and Epstein-Barr virus, according to a later analysis. Because HLA typing was missing for some donors at each locus, association tests included only the typed subset. The authors suggested that the approach could potentially be extended to other disease states and immunological phenotypes. Some IMGT-functional V segments, including TRBV6-2 and TRBV6-3, could not be distinguished by the 87-base-pair reads and were therefore excluded. A further reported finding was that TCR beta sequences accurately predicted the HLA-A and HLA-B alleles for most subjects in the first cohort. In vitro tests confirmed that a few of the cytomegalovirus-associated TCR beta chains recognize cytomegalovirus antigens.

The cohort comprised 710 or so healthy bone marrow donors. All cohort members were sampled while nominally healthy, although unrecorded immune exposures were likely present. The donor was CMV seropositive and belonged to the group of 250 to 300 seropositive cohort members. A peripheral blood sample was collected from each donor, and TCR beta sequencing was performed on peripheral blood mononuclear cells. Genomic DNA extraction from the blood cell samples was performed with the Qiagen DNeasy Blood Extraction Kit. The method behind the library was the immunoSEQ multiplex PCR assay. For the multiplex PCR, a mixture combining 60 forward primers for TCR Vbeta segments and 13 reverse primers for TCR Jbeta segments was used. A multiplex PCR assay on genomic DNA amplified the CDR3 region of rearranged TCR beta genes. The Illumina HiSeq System was used to sequence the amplified TCR beta libraries as 87-base-pair reads. Per the source publication's procedure: A later analysis tallied tens of millions of unique TCR beta chains across the 666 repertoires, and about 12 million of those chains were shared by two or more donors. A nearest-neighbor algorithm error-corrected the raw reads and collapsed the reads into unique sequences, merging closely related sequences to remove PCR and sequencing errors. Alignment of CDR3 sequences to IMGT reference sequences was used to assign V, D and J gene segments. For a sequence to be retained, a match of at least six nucleotides to both a V gene segment and a J gene segment was required. Rearrangements were called productive when the CDR3 lacked stop codons and stayed in frame with V and J; all others were non-productive. Following IMGT convention, CDR3 was defined as the stretch from the second conserved V-encoded cysteine to the conserved J-encoded phenylalanine. The earlier analysis of some 580 of the donors excluded any sequence lacking an unambiguous match to a single V gene segment. In an earlier analysis of some 590 of the donors, a V segment was called functional when productive rearrangements were above 56.7%, and segregating when the standard deviation between donors exceeded 5%. A statistical classification framework was built to diagnose cytomegalovirus status from the catalog of TCR beta chain sequences. V and J gene assignment, in a later analysis, came from comparing TCR nucleotide sequences with IMGT/GENE-DB human TR gene sequences. The TCRdist pipeline was used in a later analysis to assign CDR3 sequences and most-parsimonious VDJ recombination scenarios. In a later analysis, each TCR beta chain was defined by its CDR3 amino acid sequence together with its V-gene family, and reads lacking a unique V-gene family were excluded. A later analysis removed 450 to 600 highly shared, low-generation-probability nucleotide sequences to deal with suspected cross-contamination and a sequencing artifact. For each public chain, a later analysis derived a clonal expansion index from normalized ranks of inferred template counts within each repertoire. In a later analysis, generation probabilities were computed using a VDJ recombination model fitted to out-of-frame rearrangements, and the results were checked against IGoR. A later analysis scored TCR-TCR, TCR-HLA and TCR-CMV co-occurrence with hypergeometric tests, applying a repertoire-size bias correction to TCR pairs. A later analysis estimated false discovery rates by permuting HLA or CMV assignments 20 times. In a later analysis, co-occurring TCRs were grouped using DBSCAN, and TCRdist sequence similarity was added for clustering within HLA-allele-positive subsets. For co-occurrence clustering, repertoires with fewer than 30,000 or more than 120,000 public chains were excluded, along with four or five repertoires with anomalous nucleotide sharing. TCRdb took over this immuneACCESS table, retaining in-frame rearrangements with V and J assigned. Such tables are incomplete; in checked studies, under half of the missing clones stem from an unresolved V gene, and the remainder is unexplained. The DNA was the basis for D and trimming; V, J and clone size are from that table. Counted in this sample were over 150,000 clones; around four fifths of them appeared once. The ten biggest clones cover less than 1% of the sample.

This clone was detected only a few times. Its antigen remains unidentified. Base-call qualities are not available, and no considerably larger clone is one nucleotide away. V is cut back by 5 bases and J by 3 bases, with 1 base in the junction unmatched. Its CDR3 holds 13 amino acids, cysteine through phenylalanine. CDR3 DNA is the only sequence kept; it has 39 bases, read in frame from the first base. CDR1 SGHTA and CDR2 FQGTGA are derived from the germline V gene. The chain links TRBV7-3 with TRBJ1-1; 9 of the junction bases match TRBD1. The specimen was PBMCs. This TCR was recovered from a girl aged 2 to 9 in good health and CMV-seropositive. In nucleotides, the sequence is TGTGCCAGCAGCCGGGACAGGGACACTGAAGCTTTCTTT. This translates into CASSRDRDTEAFF. Joined to the reference TRBV7-3 and TRBJ1-1 proteins, this CDR3 gives the full variable domain: GAGVSQTPSNKVTEKGKYVELRCDPISGHTALYWYRQSLGQGPEFLIYFQGTGAADDSGLPNDRFFAVRPEGSVSTLKIQRTERGDSAVYLCASSRDRDTEAFFGQGTRLTVV.